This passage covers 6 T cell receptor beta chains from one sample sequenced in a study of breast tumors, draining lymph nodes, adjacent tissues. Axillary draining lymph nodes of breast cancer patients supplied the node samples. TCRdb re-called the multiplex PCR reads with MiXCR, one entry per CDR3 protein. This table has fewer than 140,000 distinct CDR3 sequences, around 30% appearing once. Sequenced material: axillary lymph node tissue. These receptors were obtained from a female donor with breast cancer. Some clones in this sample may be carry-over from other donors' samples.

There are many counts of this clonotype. The chain's CDR3 is CASSPSGSTDTQYF. The CDR3 DNA sequence: TGTGCCAGCAGCCCTAGCGGTAGCACAGATACGCAGTATTTT. The chain carries TRBV28 and TRBJ2-3; 7 positions agree with TRBD2. The CDR3 length is 14 residues. Per the germline V gene, CDR1 is MDHEN and CDR2 is SYDVKM. V gave up 6 bases and J gave up 0 bases; unmatched junction bases: 3. Together with reference TRBV28 and TRBJ2-3, the CDR3 gives the full variable domain: DVKVTQSSRYLVKRTGEKVFLECVQDMDHENMFWYRQDPGLGLRLIYFSYDVKMKEKGDIPEGYSVSREKKERFSLILESASTNQTSMYLCASSPSGSTDTQYFGPGTRLTVL.

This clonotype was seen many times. The CDR3 nucleotides read TGTGCCAGCAGTTTCGGCTATGGCTACACCTTC. Amino acids: CASSFGYGYTF. The chain has TRBV12-3 or TRBV12-4 and TRBJ1-2; no clear D gene. The CDR3 loop spans 11 amino acids. V was clipped by 3 bases and J by 4 bases, with 3 bases between them.

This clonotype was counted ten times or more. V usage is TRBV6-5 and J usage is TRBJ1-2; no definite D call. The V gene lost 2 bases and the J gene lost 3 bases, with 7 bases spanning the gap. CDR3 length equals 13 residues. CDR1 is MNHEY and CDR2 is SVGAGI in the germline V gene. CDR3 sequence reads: CASSYRRDYGYTF. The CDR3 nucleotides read TGTGCCAGCAGTTACAGGAGAGACTATGGCTACACCTTC.

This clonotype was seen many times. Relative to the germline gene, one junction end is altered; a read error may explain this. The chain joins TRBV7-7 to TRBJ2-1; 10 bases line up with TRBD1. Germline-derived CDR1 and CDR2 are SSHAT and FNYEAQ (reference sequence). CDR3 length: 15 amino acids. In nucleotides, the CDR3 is TGTGCTAGCAGCCCCGACAGGGGGCTAGGAAATGAGCAGTTCTTC. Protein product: CASSPDRGLGNEQFF. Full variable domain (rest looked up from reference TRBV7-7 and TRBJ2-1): GAGVSQSPRYKVTKRGQDVTLRCDPISSHATLYWYQQALGQGPEFLTYFNYEAQPDKSGLPSDRFSAERPEGSISTLTIQRTEQRDSAMYRCASSPDRGLGNEQFFGPGTRLTVL.

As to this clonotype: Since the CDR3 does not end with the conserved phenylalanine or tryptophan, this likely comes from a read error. As DNA, the CDR3 is TGTGCCAGCAGTCCCCGGGACACGAGCACAGATACGCAGCATTAT. It encodes CASSPRDTSTDTQHY. The V call is TRBV12-3 or TRBV12-4, the J call TRBJ2-3, with D tentatively TRBD1 (6 bases). With the DNA end fitting TRBJ1-5 better, the J assignment may be wrong. CDR3 size: 15 residues.

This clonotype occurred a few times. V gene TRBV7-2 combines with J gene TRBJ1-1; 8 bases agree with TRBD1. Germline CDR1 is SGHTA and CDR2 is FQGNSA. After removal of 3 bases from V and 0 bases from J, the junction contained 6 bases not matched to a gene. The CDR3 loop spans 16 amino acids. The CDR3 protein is CASSLRQGRMNTEAFF. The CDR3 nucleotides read TGTGCCAGCAGCTTGAGACAGGGGCGGATGAACACTGAAGCTTTCTTT.